This record looks at one T cell receptor (beta chain) sequence and its context. This specimen comes from a study of shared clonotypes between healthy human individuals. Germline-derived CDR1 and CDR2 are SGHRS and YFSETQ. The CDR3 loop spans 15 amino acids. Trimming took 3 bases from V and 3 from J; bases not matched to a gene: 3. Using immunoSEQ multiplex PCR, the repertoire was profiled, and TCRdb retains in-frame clones only, with some absent. The sample lists some 2,400,000 clones, under 97% occurring once. The sequenced sample consisted of naive CD4+ T cells sorted from blood. Noted subset: CD45RA+ positively selected. The chain employs TRBV5-1 and TRBJ2-7; 13 positions match TRBD2. This sequence was found in a man between 18 and 29 years old in good health. CDR3 sequence reads: CASSWTSGSNYEQYF. The CDR3 coding sequence is TGCGCCAGCAGCTGGACTAGCGGGAGCAACTACGAGCAGTACTTC.